The subject of this entry is one T cell receptor beta chain. Its target is unknown. Expressed TCRB transcripts were sequenced after all isolated RNA was converted to cDNA. Produced via immunoSEQ multiplex PCR; TCRdb's table is partial and in-frame only. This table holds roughly 170,000 clones, more than 10% found once. Averaging about 116 mL, one heparinised blood draw came from each individual donor. The sample is drawn from a study of beta chain features in type 1 diabetes. The overall study: 107,917,701 sorted cells were examined across all samples. Study-level points and caveats: PCR could preferentially amplify shorter templates, alike in patients and controls. Sequencing the cDNA could make cells with high TCR expression show up more than they should.

CDR3 length: 16 amino acids. The V gene's germline CDR1 is SEHNR and CDR2 FQNEAQ (reference sequence). Germline trimming cut 1 base from V and 4 bases from J; bases unmatched to any gene: 7. Sample: central memory CD4+ T cells from blood. The V call is TRBV7-9, the J call TRBJ2-3, with 8 bases identical to TRBD2. This receptor was taken from a woman in her late teens or twenties in good health. The CDR3: CASSLGPSGRSDTQYF. Written as DNA, the CDR3 is TGTGCCAGCAGCTTAGGGCCCAGCGGGAGATCAGATACGCAGTATTTT.